This T cell receptor beta chain was found in a study of blood T cell repertoires in COVID-19. Profiling relied on immunoSEQ multiplex PCR, and the TCRdb table lists in-frame clones only, not all of them. The data hold around 240,000 clones, with 70% to 90% observed a single time. The CDR3 runs to 16 residues. The germline V gene encodes CDR1 LGHNA and CDR2 YSLEER. After removal of 0 bases from V and 4 bases from J, the junction contained 1 base not matched to a gene. Material for sequencing was peripheral blood. The sequence came from a man in his forties or fifties with acute or convalescent COVID-19. The genes are TRBV4-3 and TRBJ2-3, with 13 bases aligning to TRBD2. CDR3: CASSQELAGGPDTQYF. The CDR3 DNA reads TGCGCCAGCAGCCAAGAACTAGCGGGGGGGCCAGATACGCAGTATTTT.